Below are 20 T cell receptor beta chains sequenced from a single sample in a study of shared clonotypes between healthy human individuals. The data were produced by immunoSEQ multiplex PCR, yet TCRdb's version contains in-frame clones alone and is incomplete. This table holds about 2 million clones, 95% found once. Source material: naive CD4+ T cells sorted from blood. Stated subset: CD45RA+ positively selected. These receptors came from a man aged 18 to 29 in good health.

The chain couples TRBV7-2 to TRBJ2-3, with 8 bases lining up with TRBD2. With 5 bases clipped from V and 2 bases from J, the junction kept 9 bases outside the gene matches. Per the germline V gene, CDR1 is SGHTA and CDR2 is FQGNSA. The CDR3 contains 16 residues. This CDR3 is CASSPGGTSLTDTQYF. CDR3 coding DNA: TGTGCCAGCAGCCCGGGGGGGACTAGTCTCACAGATACGCAGTATTTT. Full variable domain (missing parts from reference TRBV7-2 and TRBJ2-3): GAGVSQSPSNKVTEKGKDVELRCDPISGHTALYWYRQSLGQGLEFLIYFQGNSAPDKSGLPSDRFSAERTGGSVSTLTIQRTQQEDSAVYLCASSPGGTSLTDTQYFGPGTRLTVL.

This chain joins TRBV5-6 and TRBJ2-3; D remains unclear. Trimming took 0 bases from V and 3 from J, leaving 8 bases between them. Looked up from germline, CDR1 is SGHDT and CDR2 is YYEEEE. CDR3 length: 14 residues. CDR3 sequence reads: CASSLVHSTDTQYF. The CDR3 DNA follows: TGTGCCAGCAGCTTGGTTCACAGTACAGATACGCAGTATTTT.

This chain links TRBV7-2 with TRBJ2-7; D unclear. The CDR3 is 14 amino acids. V shed 4 bases and J shed 1 base, with 11 bases lying between them. Looked up from germline, CDR1 is SGHTA and CDR2 is FQGNSA. The CDR3 DNA follows: TGTGCCAGCAGCTCGTCCGTAGGGTCCTACGAGCAGTACTTC. This codes for CASSSSVGSYEQYF.

The chain joins TRBV25-1 to TRBJ1-1; D ambiguous. Between the trimmed V and J ends, which lost 4 bases and 10 bases, there was a span of 13 bases. CDR1 and CDR2 from the germline V gene are MGHDK and SYGVNS. The CDR3 is 12 amino acids. CDR3 nucleotide sequence: TGTGCCAGCAGTGTGGGGTTCCGTGGAGCTTTCTTT. Its protein is CASSVGFRGAFF.

The chain couples TRBV5-1 to TRBJ1-2; D possibly corresponds to TRBD1 (6 bases). The CDR3 loop spans 15 amino acids. Trimming shortened V by 2 bases and J by 5 bases, and 16 bases separated the two germline ends. CDR1 and CDR2 (germline): SGHRS, YFSETQ. CDR3 nucleotide sequence: TGCGCCAGCAGCTTAAAAACGACAGGACTATATGGCTACACCTTC. Translating gives CASSLKTTGLYGYTF.

This rearrangement joins TRBV25-1 to TRBJ2-3; perhaps TRBD2 as D (7 bases). The germline V gene has CDR1 MGHDK and CDR2 SYGVNS. V was clipped by 6 bases and J by 0 bases, with 19 bases between them. The CDR3 has 17 residues. The CDR3 here is CASRGRGPRLSTDTQYF. The CDR3 DNA sequence: TGTGCCAGCAGAGGGCGGGGGCCAAGACTAAGCACAGATACGCAGTATTTT.

Comment on this clone: A clone one base away is much larger, so this may be a read error. This sample also contains other DNA sequences that code for the same CDR3. The rearrangement joins TRBV20-1 to TRBJ2-5, with D hard to call. The V end lost 1 base, the J end lost 4 bases, and 4 bases lay between the germline ends. Germline CDR1 is DFQATT and CDR2 is SNEGSKA (reference sequence). This CDR3 is 11 amino acids long. CDR3 protein: CSARVGETQYF. In DNA, the CDR3 is TGCAGTGCTAGAGTTGGAGAGACCCAGTACTTC.

The chain recombines TRBV5-1 with TRBJ2-7; D remains ambiguous. The CDR3 consists of 11 residues. Germline CDR1 is SGHRS and CDR2 is YFSETQ. The V and J ends lost 5 bases and 7 bases respectively, with 10 bases between them. CDR3 in DNA: TGCGCCAGCAGAGAGACGGGTGAGCAGTACTTC. This encodes CASRETGEQYF.

The chain combines TRBV6-5 with TRBJ1-6; D gene unclear. The CDR3 consists of 14 residues. The V end was cut by 0 bases, the J end by 8 bases, with 8 bases between. Looked up from germline, CDR1 is MNHEY and CDR2 is SVGAGI. The CDR3 DNA is TGTGCCAGCAGTTACTCGAATTGGGATTCACCCCTCCACTTT. It specifies CASSYSNWDSPLHF.

The rearrangement joins TRBV19 to TRBJ2-5; D not certain. CDR3 length: 11 amino acids. V gave up 6 bases and J gave up 2 bases, with 4 bases separating them. Looked up from germline, CDR1 is LNHDA and CDR2 is SQIVND (reference sequence). CDR3 sequence: CASSQQETQYF. The CDR3 DNA sequence: TGTGCCAGTAGCCAACAAGAGACCCAGTACTTC.

The chain is built from TRBV5-1 and TRBJ2-1; weak D call: TRBD2 (5 bases). The CDR3 is 13 amino acids. CDR1 and CDR2 (germline): SGHRS, YFSETQ. Between the trimmed V and J ends, which lost 2 bases and 10 bases, there was a span of 13 bases. The CDR3 sequence is CASSFEGVEEQFF. In nucleotides, the CDR3 is TGCGCCAGCAGCTTTGAGGGAGTTGAAGAGCAGTTCTTC.

V gene TRBV6-5 combines with J gene TRBJ1-4; tentative D call: TRBD1 (5 bases). CDR3 length: 16 residues. CDR1 MNHEY and CDR2 SVGAGI come from the germline V gene. Trimming left V 1 base short and J 4 bases short, with 13 bases between. As DNA, the CDR3 is TGTGCCAGCAGTTACTATCAAGGGACTATTAATGAAAAACTGTTTTTT. Its protein product is CASSYYQGTINEKLFF.

The chain combines TRBV4-3 with TRBJ2-3; D remains unclear. The V end was cut by 0 bases, the J end by 2 bases, with 6 bases between. Per the germline V gene, CDR1 is LGHNA and CDR2 is YSLEER. The CDR3 sequence is 14 residues long. This CDR3 is CASSQDLFTDTQYF. The CDR3 DNA is TGCGCCAGCAGCCAAGATCTCTTCACAGATACGCAGTATTTT.

The chain has TRBV7-3 and TRBJ1-1; 7 nucleotides align to TRBD1. The V and J ends lost 5 bases and 0 bases, in that order; junction bases with no gene match: 6. CDR1 and CDR2 from the germline V gene are SGHTA and FQGTGA. This CDR3 comprises 15 residues. The CDR3 DNA sequence: TGTGCCAGCAGCAGGGACAGCAATATGAACACTGAAGCTTTCTTT. Translated, it gives CASSRDSNMNTEAFF.

Turning to this clone: This sample includes further DNA sequences coding for the same CDR3. The gene calls are TRBV5-4 and TRBJ2-5, with 8 bases aligning to TRBD1. The CDR3 spans 14 residues. CDR1 is SGHNT, CDR2 YYREEE, per germline (reference sequence). Germline trimming cut 2 bases from V and 5 bases from J; bases unmatched to any gene: 5. The CDR3 DNA reads TGTGCCAGCAGCTTCGGACAGGGCCAGGAGACCCAGTACTTC. Protein product: CASSFGQGQETQYF.

This chain uses TRBV28 with TRBJ1-3, with D possibly TRBD1 on 5 matching bases. This CDR3 comprises 16 residues. Germline V gives CDR1 MDHEN, CDR2 SYDVKM. Trimming pared 2 bases from V and 4 bases from J, leaving 15 bases between. The CDR3 bases are TGTGCCAGCAGTTTACAGGGTGTGGGGCGGGGAAACACCATATATTTT. Translation gives CASSLQGVGRGNTIYF.

The chain employs TRBV10-3 and TRBJ1-3, with 8 bases fitting TRBD1. There are 18 residues in the CDR3. Trimming at V came to 3 bases and at J to 0 bases, leaving 10 bases not matched to a gene. Per germline, CDR1 ENHRY and CDR2 SYGVKD. In nucleotides, the CDR3 is TGTGCCATCAGTGATAGCCTTACAGGGGGTCGCTCTGGAAACACCATATATTTT. Translation gives CAISDSLTGGRSGNTIYF.

The chain carries TRBV9 and TRBJ2-3; 12 nucleotides align to TRBD2. Per germline, CDR1 SGDLS and CDR2 YYNGEE. The CDR3 has 15 residues. J lost 6 bases, V lost 4 bases, and 6 bases had no gene match. CDR3 amino acids: CASSPGTSGWDTQYF. In DNA form, the CDR3 reads TGTGCCAGCAGCCCTGGGACTAGCGGGTGGGATACGCAGTATTTT.

The chain uses TRBV11-2 and TRBJ2-6; D possibly matches TRBD1 or TRBD2 (5 bases each). The CDR3 runs 14 residues. CDR1 and CDR2 from the germline V gene are SGHAT and FQNNGV. V was cut by 1 base and J by 11 bases, with 12 bases left in between. CDR3 sequence (DNA): TGTGCCAGCAGCTTAGTCCCGAGGGGCGACGTCCTGACTTTC. Translating it yields CASSLVPRGDVLTF.

The chain combines TRBV7-8 with TRBJ1-5; the D is unclear. V was shortened by 5 bases and J by 0 bases, with 11 bases between the two germline ends. CDR3 size: 15 residues. Germline-derived CDR1 and CDR2 are SGHVS and FQNEAQ. In DNA form, the CDR3 reads TGTGCCAGCAGCACACGGACGGCTAGCAATCAGCCCCAGCATTTT. Translation: CASSTRTASNQPQHF. Based on the CDR3 plus reference TRBV7-8 and TRBJ1-5, the full variable domain is GAGVSQSPRYKVAKRGQDVALRCDPISGHVSLFWYQQALGQGPEFLTYFQNEAQLDKSGLPSDRFFAERPEGSVSTLKIQRTQQEDSAVYLCASSTRTASNQPQHFGDGTRLSIL.